The text below deals with one TCR beta chain. Its specificity is not known. This entry belongs to a study of cytomegalovirus exposure and HLA in healthy donors. The study, taken as a whole, reports: Researchers left out some V segments, among them TRBV6-2 and TRBV6-3, as indistinguishable. Rarity characterized most TCR sequences, yet some public TCRs appeared in many donors.

CDR1 and CDR2 (germline): SGHTA, FQGNSA. Trimming cost V 5 bases and J 2 bases, with 13 bases left between them. This CDR3 spans 16 amino acids. Primers for the PCR totalled 60 Vbeta and 13 Jbeta. TCRdb keeps only in-frame clones here, not all; method: immunoSEQ multiplex PCR. The sample table sets out 70,000 or so clones. The source is a boy aged 5-17 years in good health and CMV-seronegative. V usage is TRBV7-2 and J usage is TRBJ2-6, with a possible D match to TRBD1 (5 bases). Sequences were obtained from PBMCs. The CDR3 nucleotides are TGTGCCAGCAGCCCCAGGGTCGTCACTGGGGCCAACGTCCTGACTTTC. It yields the protein CASSPRVVTGANVLTF.